This T cell receptor beta chain was sequenced during a study of long-term antiretroviral therapy in people with HIV. Each contributor possessed a minimum of one pre-ART and a minimum of two post-ART PBMC samples. Held in samples before DNA extraction were 1-10 million cryopreserved PBMC. Survey-level immunoSEQ v3.0 assays were run. Profiled with immunoSEQ multiplex PCR; TCRdb holds only in-frame clones, not every one. In the table there are tens of thousands of clones, approximately 91% of which are singletons. CDR3 length: 17 amino acids. Germline V gene sequence: CDR1 MGHRA, CDR2 YSYEKL. V was clipped by 1 base and J by 7 bases; unmatched bases: 8.

V is TRBV4-1 and J is TRBJ1-6, with TRBD1 matching over 9 bases. Source: unsorted PBMCs, taken approximately 5 years before starting antiretroviral therapy. This TCR derives from a man aged 50 to 60 with HIV. This CDR3 reads CASSQGVPGTGNSPLHF. The CDR3 DNA follows: TGCGCCAGCAGCCAAGGGGTCCCCGGGACAGGGAATTCACCCCTCCACTTT.